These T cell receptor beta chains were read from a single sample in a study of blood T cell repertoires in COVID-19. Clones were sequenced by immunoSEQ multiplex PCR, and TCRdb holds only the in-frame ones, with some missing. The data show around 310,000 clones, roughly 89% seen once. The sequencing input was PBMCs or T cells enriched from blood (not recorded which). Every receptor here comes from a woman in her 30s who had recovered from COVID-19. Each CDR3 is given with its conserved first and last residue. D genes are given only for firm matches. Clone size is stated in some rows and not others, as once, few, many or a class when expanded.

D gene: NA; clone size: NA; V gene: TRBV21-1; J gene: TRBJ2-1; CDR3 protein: CASSSRLAGLYNEQFF; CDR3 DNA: TGTGCCAGCAGCTCCCGACTAGCGGGACTCTACAATGAGCAGTTCTTC
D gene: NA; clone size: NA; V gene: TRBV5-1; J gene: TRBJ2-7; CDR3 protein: CASSLKDIHYEQYF; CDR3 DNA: TGCGCCAGCAGCTTGAAAGACATACATTACGAGCAGTACTTC
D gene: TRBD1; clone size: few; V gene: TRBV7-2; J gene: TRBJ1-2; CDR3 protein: CASSSWTGENYGYTF; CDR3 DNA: TGTGCCAGCAGCTCGTGGACAGGGGAGAACTATGGCTACACCTTC
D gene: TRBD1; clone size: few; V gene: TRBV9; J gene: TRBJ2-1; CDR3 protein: CASSATPRIQGAGVEQFF; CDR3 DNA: TGTGCCAGCAGCGCCACCCCAAGGATACAGGGGGCGGGTGTTGAGCAGTTCTTC
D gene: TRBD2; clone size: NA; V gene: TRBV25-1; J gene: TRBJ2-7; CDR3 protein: CASQGLAGVGEQYF; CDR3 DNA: TGTGCCAGCCAGGGACTAGCGGGAGTGGGGGAGCAGTACTTC
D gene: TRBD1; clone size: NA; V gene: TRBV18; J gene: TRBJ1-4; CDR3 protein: CASSPTGIVEKLFF; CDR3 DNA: TGTGCCAGCTCACCGACAGGGATCGTAGAAAAACTGTTTTTT
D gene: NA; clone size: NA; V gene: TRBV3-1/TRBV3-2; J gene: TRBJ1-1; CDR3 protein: CASSSRDTCMNTEAFF; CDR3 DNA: TGTGCCAGCAGCAGTCGGGACACTTGCATGAACACTGAAGCTTTCTTT
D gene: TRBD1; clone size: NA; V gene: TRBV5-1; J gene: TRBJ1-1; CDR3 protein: CASERAGTGGTEAFF; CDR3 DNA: TGCGCCAGCGAAAGGGCAGGGACAGGGGGCACTGAAGCTTTCTTT
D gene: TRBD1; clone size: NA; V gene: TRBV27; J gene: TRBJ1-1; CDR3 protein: CASSFTGTGNTEAFF; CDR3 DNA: TGTGCCAGCAGCTTCACCGGGACAGGGAACACTGAAGCTTTCTTT
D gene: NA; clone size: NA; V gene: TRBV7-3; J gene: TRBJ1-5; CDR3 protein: CASSFIPAHYSNQPQHF; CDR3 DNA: TGTGCCAGCAGCTTTATTCCAGCCCACTATAGCAATCAGCCCCAGCATTTT
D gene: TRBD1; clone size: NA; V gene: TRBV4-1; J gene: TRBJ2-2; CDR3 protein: CASGDRVFPGELFF; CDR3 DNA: TGCGCCAGCGGTGACAGGGTCTTTCCCGGGGAGCTGTTTTTT
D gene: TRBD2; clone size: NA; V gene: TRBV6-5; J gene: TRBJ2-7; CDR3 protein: CARPGGSGSFEQYF; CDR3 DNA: TGTGCCAGACCCGGCGGTAGCGGGAGCTTCGAGCAGTACTTC
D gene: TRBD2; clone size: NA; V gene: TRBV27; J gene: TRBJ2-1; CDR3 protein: CASRFGGSLGEQFF; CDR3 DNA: TGTGCCAGCAGGTTTGGCGGGAGTTTGGGTGAGCAGTTCTTC
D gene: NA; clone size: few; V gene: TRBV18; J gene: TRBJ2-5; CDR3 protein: CASSLIEETQYF; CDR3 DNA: TGTGCCAGCTCACTAATCGAGGAGACCCAGTACTTC
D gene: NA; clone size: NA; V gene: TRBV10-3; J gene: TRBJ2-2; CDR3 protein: CAIRKTTNTGELFF; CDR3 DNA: TGTGCCATCAGGAAAACTACGAACACCGGGGAGCTGTTTTTT